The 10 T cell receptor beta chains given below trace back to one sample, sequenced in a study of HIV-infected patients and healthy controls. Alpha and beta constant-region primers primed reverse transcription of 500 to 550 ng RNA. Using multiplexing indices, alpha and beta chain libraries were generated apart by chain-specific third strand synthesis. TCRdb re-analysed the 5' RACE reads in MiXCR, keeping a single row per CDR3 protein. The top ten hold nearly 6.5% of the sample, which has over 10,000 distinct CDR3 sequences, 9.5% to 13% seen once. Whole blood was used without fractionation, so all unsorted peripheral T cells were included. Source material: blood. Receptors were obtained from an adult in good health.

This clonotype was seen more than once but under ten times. CDR3 residues: CSALTTGSPLHF. CDR3 in DNA: TGCAGTGCTCTTACGACAGGTTCACCCCTCCACTTT. V is TRBV20-1 and J is TRBJ1-6; D possibly corresponds to TRBD1 (6 bases). Germline values: CDR1 DFQATT, CDR2 SNEGSKA (reference sequence). CDR3 length: 12 residues. With 5 bases removed from V and 9 bases from J, the gap between germline ends came to 11 bases.

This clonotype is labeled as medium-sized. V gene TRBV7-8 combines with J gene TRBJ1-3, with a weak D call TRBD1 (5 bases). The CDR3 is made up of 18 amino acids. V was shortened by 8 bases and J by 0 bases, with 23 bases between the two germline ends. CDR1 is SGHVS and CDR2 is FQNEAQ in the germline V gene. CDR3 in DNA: TGTGCCAGCGGCGACAGCCGACCCTCTACCTTCTCTGGAAACACCATATATTTT. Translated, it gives CASGDSRPSTFSGNTIYF.

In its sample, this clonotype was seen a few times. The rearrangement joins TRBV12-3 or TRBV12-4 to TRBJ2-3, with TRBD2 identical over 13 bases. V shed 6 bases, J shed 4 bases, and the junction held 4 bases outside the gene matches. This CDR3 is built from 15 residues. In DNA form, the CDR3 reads TGTGCCAGCAGCACTAGCGGGAGGGCCTCAGATACGCAGTATTTT. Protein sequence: CASSTSGRASDTQYF.

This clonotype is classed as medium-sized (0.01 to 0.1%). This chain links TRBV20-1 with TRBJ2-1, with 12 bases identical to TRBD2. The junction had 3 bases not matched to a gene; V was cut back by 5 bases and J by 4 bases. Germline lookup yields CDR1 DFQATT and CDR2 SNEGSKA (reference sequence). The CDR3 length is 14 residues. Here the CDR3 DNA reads TGCAGTGCTTCCGGGACTAGCGGGTACAATGAGCAGTTCTTC. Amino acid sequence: CSASGTSGYNEQFF.

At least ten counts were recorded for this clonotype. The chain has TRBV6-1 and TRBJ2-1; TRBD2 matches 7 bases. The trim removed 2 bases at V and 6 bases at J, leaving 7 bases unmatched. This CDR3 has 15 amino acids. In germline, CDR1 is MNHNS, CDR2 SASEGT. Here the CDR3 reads CASSESGTPPNEQFF. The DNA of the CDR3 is TGTGCCAGCAGTGAAAGCGGGACCCCCCCCAATGAGCAGTTCTTC.

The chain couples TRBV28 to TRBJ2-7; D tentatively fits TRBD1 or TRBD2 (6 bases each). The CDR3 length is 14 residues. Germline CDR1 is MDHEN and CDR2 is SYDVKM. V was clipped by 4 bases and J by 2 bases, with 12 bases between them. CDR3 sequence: CASSWGDKAYEQYF. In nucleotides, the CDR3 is TGTGCCAGCAGTTGGGGGGACAAAGCCTACGAGCAGTACTTC.

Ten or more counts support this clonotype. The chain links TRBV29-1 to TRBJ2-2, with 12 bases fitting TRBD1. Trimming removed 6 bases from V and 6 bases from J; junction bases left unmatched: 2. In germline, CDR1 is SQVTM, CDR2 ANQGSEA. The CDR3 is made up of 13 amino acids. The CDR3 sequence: CSVGTGGSGELFF. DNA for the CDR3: TGCAGCGTGGGGACAGGGGGCTCCGGGGAGCTGTTTTTT.

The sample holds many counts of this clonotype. CDR3: CSAGGLTNTGELFF. The CDR3 coding sequence is TGCAGTGCTGGGGGACTCACGAACACCGGGGAGCTGTTTTTT. The chain carries TRBV20-1 and TRBJ2-2, with a weak D call TRBD2 (6 bases). Germline lookup yields CDR1 DFQATT and CDR2 SNEGSKA (reference sequence). The CDR3 is 14 amino acids. V shed 5 bases and J shed 0 bases, with 10 bases lying between them.

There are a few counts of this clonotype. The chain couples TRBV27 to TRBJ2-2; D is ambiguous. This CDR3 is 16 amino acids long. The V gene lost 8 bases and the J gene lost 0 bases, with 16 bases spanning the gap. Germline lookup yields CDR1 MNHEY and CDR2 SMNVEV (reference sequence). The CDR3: CASRQDTLANTGELFF. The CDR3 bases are TGTGCCAGCCGCCAAGACACTTTAGCGAACACCGGGGAGCTGTTTTTT.

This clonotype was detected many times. CDR3 region: CSASGRALTDTQYF. CDR3 bases: TGCAGTGCTAGCGGGAGGGCCCTCACAGATACGCAGTATTTT. The chain uses TRBV20-1 and TRBJ2-3; 8 nucleotides agree with TRBD2. The germline V gene encodes CDR1 DFQATT and CDR2 SNEGSKA (reference sequence). J gave up 2 bases and V 3 bases, and 4 bases lay outside the gene matches. The CDR3 loop spans 14 amino acids.